A single sample is the source of the 22 T cell receptor beta chains below, sequenced in a study of cytomegalovirus exposure and HLA in healthy donors. Primers: 60 Vbeta forward and 13 Jbeta reverse. TCRdb keeps only in-frame clones here, not all; method: immunoSEQ multiplex PCR. The repertoire table contains 100,000 to 150,000 clones. Sequencing was carried out using PBMCs. The receptors derive from a man younger than 30 in good health and CMV-seronegative.

This chain joins TRBV29-1 and TRBJ2-3, with D possibly TRBD1 on 6 matching bases. Looked up from germline, CDR1 is SQVTM and CDR2 is ANQGSEA. The CDR3 extends over 17 amino acids. V lost 6 bases, J lost 1 base, and 23 bases lay in between. CDR3 sequence reads: CSVASVRGEGGTDTQYF. The DNA of the CDR3 is TGCAGCGTCGCATCCGTCAGGGGCGAAGGAGGCACAGATACGCAGTATTTT.

The J gene is TRBJ2-7, the V gene TRBV23-1, with D perhaps matching TRBD1 (7 bases). TRBV23-1 is marked as an open reading frame, function uncertain. This CDR3 is built from 15 residues. V lost 6 bases to trimming and J lost 1 base, with 16 bases between them. The CDR3 region is CASSYMTGRSYEQYF. CDR3 nucleotide sequence: TGCGCCAGCAGCTATATGACAGGGAGGTCCTACGAGCAGTACTTC.

The chain carries TRBV27 and TRBJ2-7; 15 nucleotides line up with TRBD2. V gave up 6 bases and J gave up 7 bases; unmatched junction bases: 13. CDR3 length: 17 amino acids. CDR1 is MNHEY and CDR2 is SMNVEV in the germline V gene (reference sequence). Here the CDR3 reads CASRTPRTSGRAGEQYF. Written as DNA, the CDR3 is TGTGCCAGCAGAACACCCCGGACTAGCGGGAGGGCCGGGGAGCAGTACTTC.

The V and J genes are TRBV15 and TRBJ1-2; 8 nucleotides line up with TRBD1. V shed 4 bases and J 7 bases; nucleotides not matched to a gene: 14. Per the germline V gene, CDR1 is LNHNV and CDR2 is YYDKDF (reference sequence). CDR3 length equals 16 residues. The chain's CDR3 is CATSTSPRGLEGGYTF. CDR3 nucleotides: TGTGCCACCAGCACGTCCCCCAGGGGGCTTGAGGGTGGCTACACCTTC.

The rearrangement links TRBV6-5 to TRBJ1-1, with D possibly matching TRBD1 (5 bases). V was pared by 0 bases and J by 3 bases, with 8 bases between. The CDR3 runs to 14 residues. CDR1 is MNHEY, CDR2 SVGAGI, per germline. CDR3 protein: CASSYSSGDTEAFF. The CDR3 bases are TGTGCCAGCAGTTACTCATCGGGGGACACTGAAGCTTTCTTT.

This chain uses TRBV4-1 with TRBJ1-4, with 11 bases lining up with TRBD1. V lost 2 bases, J lost 6 bases, and 5 bases stayed unmatched. Germline-derived CDR1 and CDR2 are MGHRA and YSYEKL. The CDR3 contains 16 residues. In DNA form, the CDR3 reads TGCGCCAGCAGCCAACTCCCGGGACAGGGGGATGAAAAACTGTTTTTT. Amino acids: CASSQLPGQGDEKLFF.

V and J are TRBV30 and TRBJ2-5; 14 bases align to TRBD2. The CDR3 is 16 amino acids. CDR1 is GTSNPN, CDR2 SVGIG, per germline (reference sequence). The V gene end was trimmed by 0 bases and the J gene end by 5 bases; junction bases not matched to a gene: 5. Here the CDR3 DNA reads TGTGCCTGGAGTGTGACTAGCGGGGGGGTAGGGGAGACCCAGTACTTC. This encodes CAWSVTSGGVGETQYF.

The chain is built from TRBV30 and TRBJ1-2; D gene unclear. The germline gives CDR1 GTSNPN, CDR2 SVGIG (reference sequence). Trimming removed 4 bases from V and 1 base from J, with 10 bases in between. The CDR3 spans 13 residues. CDR3 in DNA: TGTGCCTGGACGGAGTACTTTAACTATGGCTACACCTTC. It translates to CAWTEYFNYGYTF.

CDR3 in DNA: TGCGCCAGCAGCCAATTATCCAGAGAGGCAAACACCATATATTTT. Translating gives CASSQLSREANTIYF. V and J are TRBV4-3 and TRBJ1-3; D unresolved. This CDR3 region has 15 residues. Germline CDR1 LGHNA, CDR2 YSLEER. V was pared by 2 bases and J by 6 bases, with 14 bases between.

The chain recombines TRBV28 with TRBJ2-1; TRBD2 matches at 9 bases. Germline V gene data show CDR1 as MDHEN and CDR2 as SYDVKM. After removal of 6 bases from V and 0 bases from J, the junction contained 21 bases not matched to a gene. The CDR3 extends over 21 amino acids. Here the CDR3 reads CASSRVGGASGTTYSYNEQFF. Written as DNA, the CDR3 is TGTGCCAGCAGCCGAGTCGGGGGAGCTAGCGGGACTACCTACTCCTACAATGAGCAGTTCTTC. Filled out from reference TRBV28 and TRBJ2-1, the complete variable domain reads DVKVTQSSRYLVKRTGEKVFLECVQDMDHENMFWYRQDPGLGLRLIYFSYDVKMKEKGDIPEGYSVSREKKERFSLILESASTNQTSMYLCASSRVGGASGTTYSYNEQFFGPGTRLTVL.

This rearrangement joins TRBV29-1 to TRBJ1-3; 7 nucleotides line up with TRBD1. Unmatched junction bases numbered 4, after V lost 7 bases and J lost 4 bases. CDR1 is SQVTM, CDR2 ANQGSEA, per germline. The CDR3 runs 12 residues. The CDR3 loop is CSATGEGNTIYF. CDR3 DNA: TGCAGCGCTACAGGGGAAGGAAACACCATATATTTT.

This chain joins TRBV18 and TRBJ1-5; D is unclear. This CDR3 region has 14 residues. Trimming left V 0 bases short and J 8 bases short, with 11 bases between. Per germline, CDR1 KGHSH and CDR2 LQKENI. The CDR3, as DNA: TGTGCCAGCTCACCACCAAGCGTTTATGAGCCCCAGCATTTT. This gives the protein CASSPPSVYEPQHF. Variable domain in full (rest from reference TRBV18 and TRBJ1-5): NAGVMQNPRHLVRRRGQEARLRCSPMKGHSHVYWYRQLPEEGLKFMVYLQKENIIDESGMPKERFSAEFPKEGPSILRIQQVVRGDSAAYFCASSPPSVYEPQHFGDGTRLSIL.

This sequence joins TRBV28 and TRBJ2-7; D might be TRBD2 (6 bases). Trimming took off 1 base at V and 5 bases at J, with 12 bases between the two ends. The CDR3 sequence is 14 residues long. Germline-derived CDR1 and CDR2 are MDHEN and SYDVKM. This CDR3 reads CASSLFGGRNEQYF. The CDR3 nucleotides read TGTGCCAGCAGTTTATTCGGGGGAAGAAACGAGCAGTACTTC.

The chain couples TRBV2 to TRBJ2-7, with TRBD2 identical over 15 bases. Germline-derived CDR1 and CDR2 are SNHLY and FYNNEI. The CDR3 consists of 16 residues. Trimming removed 5 bases from V and 2 bases from J; junction bases left unmatched: 4. CDR3 coding DNA: TGTGCCAGCAGTTGGACTAGCGGGAGGGTTGCCTACGAGCAGTACTTC. This translates into CASSWTSGRVAYEQYF.

This sequence joins TRBV6-1 and TRBJ1-2, with 8 bases matching TRBD1. V gave up 0 bases and J gave up 8 bases; unmatched junction bases: 8. Germline CDR1 MNHNS, CDR2 SASEGT. The CDR3 sequence is 15 residues long. The CDR3 loop reads CASSEAGRGPTGYTF. As DNA, the CDR3 is TGTGCCAGCAGTGAAGCAGGCAGGGGGCCTACCGGCTACACCTTC.

The CDR3, as DNA: TGTGCCAGCAGTTACTCGTGGGCGGGGCCTAATTCACCCCTCCACTTT. It encodes CASSYSWAGPNSPLHF. The V and J genes are TRBV6-5 and TRBJ1-6, with D tentatively TRBD1 (5 bases). V shed 0 bases and J shed 6 bases, with 12 bases lying between them. CDR1 is MNHEY and CDR2 is SVGAGI in the germline V gene. The CDR3 is 16 amino acids.

Worth noting for this clone: At one of its ends the junction is not consistent with the germline gene, which may arise from a read error. The V gene is TRBV28, the J gene TRBJ2-7, with TRBD1 matching over 7 bases. CDR1 and CDR2 (germline): MDHEN, SYDVKM. The CDR3 contains 14 residues. Written as DNA, the CDR3 is TGTGCCAGCACTTTAAGGGGACAGCCTTACGAGCAGTACTTC. Its protein product is CASTLRGQPYEQYF.

This sequence joins TRBV29-1 and TRBJ2-1; 9 nucleotides align to TRBD2. Per the germline V gene, CDR1 is SQVTM and CDR2 is ANQGSEA. Trimming cost V 5 bases and J 5 bases; bases outside gene matches: 13. The CDR3 loop spans 16 amino acids. CDR3 sequence (DNA): TGCAGCGTTTCTAACCTGCCTAGCGGGATTCACAATGAGCAGTTCTTC. It yields the protein CSVSNLPSGIHNEQFF.

This chain links TRBV5-1 with TRBJ2-7; D not certain. Germline values: CDR1 SGHRS, CDR2 YFSETQ. V lost 4 bases to trimming and J lost 0 bases, with 5 bases between them. CDR3 length equals 12 residues. CDR3 sequence reads: CASSEPSYEQYF. CDR3 nucleotides: TGCGCCAGCAGCGAGCCCTCCTACGAGCAGTACTTC.

This sequence joins TRBV10-3 and TRBJ1-5, with TRBD1 as a possible D gene (5 bases). Germline CDR1 and CDR2: ENHRY and SYGVKD. The CDR3 is 16 residues long. Trimming removed 0 bases at V and 2 bases at J, with 11 bases between. The CDR3 region is CAISESTGGGNQPQHF. Written as DNA, the CDR3 is TGTGCCATCAGTGAGTCGACCGGAGGGGGCAATCAGCCCCAGCATTTT.

The chain couples TRBV5-6 to TRBJ1-2; D call uncertain. The germline gives CDR1 SGHDT, CDR2 YYEEEE. V gave up 4 bases and J gave up 5 bases, with 9 bases separating them. CDR3 length equals 12 residues. The CDR3 loop reads CASSPEGYGYTF. CDR3 in DNA: TGTGCCAGCAGCCCTGAGGGATATGGCTACACCTTC.

The gene calls are TRBV7-8 and TRBJ2-7; 10 bases agree with TRBD2. Per germline, CDR1 SGHVS and CDR2 FQNEAQ. The ends lost 1 base at V and 5 bases at J; junction bases unmatched: 5. This CDR3 contains 15 residues. The CDR3 sequence: CASSLGLAGVHEQYF. The CDR3 DNA reads as TGTGCCAGCAGCTTAGGGCTAGCGGGAGTCCACGAGCAGTACTTC.